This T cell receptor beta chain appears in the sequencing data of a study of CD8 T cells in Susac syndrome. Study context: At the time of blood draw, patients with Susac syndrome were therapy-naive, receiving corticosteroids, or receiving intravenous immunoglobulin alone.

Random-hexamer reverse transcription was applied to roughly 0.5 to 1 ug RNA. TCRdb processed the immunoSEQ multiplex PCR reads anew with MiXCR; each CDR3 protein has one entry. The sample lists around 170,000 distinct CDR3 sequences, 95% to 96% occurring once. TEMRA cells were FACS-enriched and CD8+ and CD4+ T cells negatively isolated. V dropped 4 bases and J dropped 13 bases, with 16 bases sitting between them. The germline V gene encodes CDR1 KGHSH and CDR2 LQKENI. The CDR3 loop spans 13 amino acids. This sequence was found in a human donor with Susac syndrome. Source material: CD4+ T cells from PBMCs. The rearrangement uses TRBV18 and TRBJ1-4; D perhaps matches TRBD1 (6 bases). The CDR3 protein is CASSRQQGSSLFF. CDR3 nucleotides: TGTGCCAGCTCACGGCAACAGGGATCGTCACTGTTTTTT.